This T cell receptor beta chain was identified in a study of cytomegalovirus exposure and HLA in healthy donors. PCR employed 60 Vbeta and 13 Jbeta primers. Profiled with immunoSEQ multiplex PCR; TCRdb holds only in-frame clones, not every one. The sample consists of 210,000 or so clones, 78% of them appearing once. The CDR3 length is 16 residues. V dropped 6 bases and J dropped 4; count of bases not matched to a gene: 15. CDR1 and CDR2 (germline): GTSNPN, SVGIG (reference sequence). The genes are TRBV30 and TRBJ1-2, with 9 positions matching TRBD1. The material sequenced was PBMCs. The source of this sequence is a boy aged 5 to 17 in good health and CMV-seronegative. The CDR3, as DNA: TGTGCCTGTACCGGGACAGGGCCAGGGGGCCCCTATGGCTACACCTTC. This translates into CACTGTGPGGPYGYTF.